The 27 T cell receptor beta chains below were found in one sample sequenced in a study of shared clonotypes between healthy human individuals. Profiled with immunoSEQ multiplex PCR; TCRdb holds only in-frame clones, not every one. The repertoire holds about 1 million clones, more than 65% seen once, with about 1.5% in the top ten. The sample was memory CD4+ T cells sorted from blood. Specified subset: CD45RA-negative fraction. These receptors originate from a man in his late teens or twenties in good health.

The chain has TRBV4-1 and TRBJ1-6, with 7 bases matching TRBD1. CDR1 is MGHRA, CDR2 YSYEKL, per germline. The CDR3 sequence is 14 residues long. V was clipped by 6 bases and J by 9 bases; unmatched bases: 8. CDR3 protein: CASRQNDRVSPLHF. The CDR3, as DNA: TGCGCCAGCAGACAAAATGACAGGGTTTCACCCCTCCACTTT.

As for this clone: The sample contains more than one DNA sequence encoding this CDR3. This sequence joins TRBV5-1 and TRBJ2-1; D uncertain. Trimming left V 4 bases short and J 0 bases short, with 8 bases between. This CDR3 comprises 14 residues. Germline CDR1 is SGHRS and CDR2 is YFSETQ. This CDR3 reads CASSQESSYNEQFF. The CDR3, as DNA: TGCGCCAGCAGCCAGGAAAGCTCCTACAATGAGCAGTTCTTC.

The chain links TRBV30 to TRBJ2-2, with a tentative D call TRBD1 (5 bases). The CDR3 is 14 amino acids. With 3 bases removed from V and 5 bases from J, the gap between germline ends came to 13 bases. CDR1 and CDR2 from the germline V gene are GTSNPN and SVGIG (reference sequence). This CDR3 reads CAWRGRALTGELFF. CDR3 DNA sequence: TGTGCCTGGAGGGGCAGGGCGTTAACCGGGGAGCTGTTTTTT.

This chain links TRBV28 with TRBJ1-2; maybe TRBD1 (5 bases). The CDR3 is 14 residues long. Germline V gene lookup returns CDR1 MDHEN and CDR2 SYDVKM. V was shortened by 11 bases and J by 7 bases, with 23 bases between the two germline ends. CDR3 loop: CASSGQGIRSGYTF. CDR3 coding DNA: TGTGCCTCCTCGGGGCAGGGAATTCGTTCTGGCTACACCTTC.

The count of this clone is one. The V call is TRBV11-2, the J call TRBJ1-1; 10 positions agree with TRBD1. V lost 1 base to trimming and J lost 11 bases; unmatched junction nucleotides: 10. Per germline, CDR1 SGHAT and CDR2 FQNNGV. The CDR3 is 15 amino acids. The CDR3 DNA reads TGTGCCAGCAGCTTAGGTCCGGGACAGGGGCGGGAGGCTTTCTTT. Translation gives CASSLGPGQGREAFF.

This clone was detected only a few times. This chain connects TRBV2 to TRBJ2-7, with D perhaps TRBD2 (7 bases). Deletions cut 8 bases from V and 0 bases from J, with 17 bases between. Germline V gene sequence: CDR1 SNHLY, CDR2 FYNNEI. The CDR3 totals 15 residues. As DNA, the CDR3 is TGTGCCAGCTCCAGTAGGGGGGGTAGCTCCTACGAGCAGTACTTC. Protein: CASSSRGGSSYEQYF. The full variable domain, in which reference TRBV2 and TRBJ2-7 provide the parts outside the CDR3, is EPEVTQTPSHQVTQMGQEVILRCVPISNHLYFYWYRQILGQKVEFLVSFYNNEISEKSEIFDDQFSVERPDGSNFTLKIRSTKLEDSAMYFCASSSRGGSSYEQYFGPGTRLTVT.

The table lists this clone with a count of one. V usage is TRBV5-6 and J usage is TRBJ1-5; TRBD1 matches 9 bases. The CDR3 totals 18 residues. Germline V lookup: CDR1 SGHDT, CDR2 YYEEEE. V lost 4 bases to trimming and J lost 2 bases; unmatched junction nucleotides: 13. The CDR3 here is CASSPRDRVRAGNQPQHF. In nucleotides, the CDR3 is TGTGCCAGCAGCCCCCGGGACAGGGTTCGTGCCGGCAATCAGCCCCAGCATTTT. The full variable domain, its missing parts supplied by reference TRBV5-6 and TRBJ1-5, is DAGVTQSPTHLIKTRGQQVTLRCSPKSGHDTVSWYQQALGQGPQFIFQYYEEEERQRGNFPDRFSGHQFPNYSSELNVNALLLGDSALYLCASSPRDRVRAGNQPQHFGDGTRLSIL.

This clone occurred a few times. This CDR3 is CASSQEWNSNQPQHF. CDR3 coding DNA: TGCGCCAGCAGCCAAGAGTGGAATAGCAATCAGCCCCAGCATTTT. The rearrangement joins TRBV4-3 to TRBJ1-5, with unresolved D. This CDR3 region has 15 residues. CDR1 LGHNA and CDR2 YSLEER come from the germline V gene. V lost 0 bases and J 0 bases, leaving 6 bases between the germline ends.

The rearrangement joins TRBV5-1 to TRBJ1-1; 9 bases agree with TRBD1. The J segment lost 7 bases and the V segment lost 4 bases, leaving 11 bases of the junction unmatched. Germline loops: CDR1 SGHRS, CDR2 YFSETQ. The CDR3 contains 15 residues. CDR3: CASSTGDRETVEAFF. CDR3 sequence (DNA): TGCGCCAGCAGCACGGGGGACAGGGAGACCGTTGAAGCTTTCTTT.

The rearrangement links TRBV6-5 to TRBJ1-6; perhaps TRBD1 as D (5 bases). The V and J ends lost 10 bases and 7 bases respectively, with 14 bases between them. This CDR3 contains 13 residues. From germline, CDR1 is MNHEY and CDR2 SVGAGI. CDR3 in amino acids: CATLSGRNSPLHF. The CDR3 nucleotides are TGTGCCACCTTGTCAGGGAGGAATTCACCCCTCCACTTT.

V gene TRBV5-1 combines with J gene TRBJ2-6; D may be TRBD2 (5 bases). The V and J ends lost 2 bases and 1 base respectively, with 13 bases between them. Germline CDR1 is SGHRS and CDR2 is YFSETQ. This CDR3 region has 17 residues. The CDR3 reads CASSFGELVSGANVLTF. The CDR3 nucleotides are TGCGCCAGCAGCTTCGGGGAACTGGTATCTGGGGCCAACGTCCTGACTTTC.

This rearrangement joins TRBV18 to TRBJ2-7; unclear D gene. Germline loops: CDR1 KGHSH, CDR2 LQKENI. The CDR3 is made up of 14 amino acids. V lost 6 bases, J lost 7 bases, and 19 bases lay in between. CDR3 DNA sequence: TGTGCCAGCTCCCAAGCCCACGGATCTGGAGAGCAGTACTTC. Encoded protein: CASSQAHGSGEQYF.

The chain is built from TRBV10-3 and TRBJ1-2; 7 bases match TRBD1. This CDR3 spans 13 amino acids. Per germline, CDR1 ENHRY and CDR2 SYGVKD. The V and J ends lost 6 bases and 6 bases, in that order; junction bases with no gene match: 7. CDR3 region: CAIRGDSPHGYTF. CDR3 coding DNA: TGTGCCATCAGGGGGGACAGTCCCCATGGCTACACCTTC.

The CDR3 loop is CASSGLAGGGSYEQYF. DNA of the CDR3: TGTGCCAGCAGCGGACTAGCGGGAGGCGGAAGCTACGAGCAGTACTTC. The V call is TRBV21-1, the J call TRBJ2-7; the tabulated D call, TRBD2, remains unverified against the DNA. TRBV21-1 is labeled a pseudogene. The CDR3 is made up of 16 amino acids.

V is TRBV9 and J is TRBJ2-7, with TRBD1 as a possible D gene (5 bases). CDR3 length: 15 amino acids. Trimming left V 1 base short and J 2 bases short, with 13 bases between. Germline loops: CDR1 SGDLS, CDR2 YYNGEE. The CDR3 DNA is TGTGCCAGCAGCGTACCCAGGGCAAATCCCTACGAGCAGTACTTC. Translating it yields CASSVPRANPYEQYF.

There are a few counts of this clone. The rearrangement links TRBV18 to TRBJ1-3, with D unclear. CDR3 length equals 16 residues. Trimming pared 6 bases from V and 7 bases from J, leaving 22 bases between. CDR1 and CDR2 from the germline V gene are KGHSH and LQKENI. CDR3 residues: CASSLNSDSSRNTIYF. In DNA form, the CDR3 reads TGTGCCAGCTCCCTCAATTCCGATTCTTCACGGAACACCATATATTTT.

The CDR3 sequence: CAAKGGTTKNIQYF. DNA for the CDR3: TGTGCCGCAAAGGGGGGGACGACCAAAAACATTCAGTACTTC. The genes are TRBV2 and TRBJ2-4; a weak D match, TRBD2 (7 bases). Germline lookup yields CDR1 SNHLY and CDR2 FYNNEI. With 11 bases removed from V and 2 bases from J, the gap between germline ends came to 16 bases. This CDR3 is built from 14 residues. Filled out from reference TRBV2 and TRBJ2-4, the complete variable domain reads EPEVTQTPSHQVTQMGQEVILRCVPISNHLYFYWYRQILGQKVEFLVSFYNNEISEKSEIFDDQFSVERPDGSNFTLKIRSTKLEDSAMYFCAAKGGTTKNIQYFGAGTRLSVL.

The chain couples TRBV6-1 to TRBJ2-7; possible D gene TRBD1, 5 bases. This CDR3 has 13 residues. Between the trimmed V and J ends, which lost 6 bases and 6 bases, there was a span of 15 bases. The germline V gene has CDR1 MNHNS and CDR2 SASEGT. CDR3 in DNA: TGTGCCAGCAGAACAGGAGAAAACAGCGAGCAGTACTTC. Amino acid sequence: CASRTGENSEQYF.

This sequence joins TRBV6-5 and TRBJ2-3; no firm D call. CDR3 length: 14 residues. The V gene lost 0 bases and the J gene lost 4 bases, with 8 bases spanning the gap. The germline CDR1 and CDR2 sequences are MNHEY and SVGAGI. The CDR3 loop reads CASSYSTGSDTQYF. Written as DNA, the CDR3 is TGTGCCAGCAGTTACTCGACTGGGTCAGATACGCAGTATTTT.

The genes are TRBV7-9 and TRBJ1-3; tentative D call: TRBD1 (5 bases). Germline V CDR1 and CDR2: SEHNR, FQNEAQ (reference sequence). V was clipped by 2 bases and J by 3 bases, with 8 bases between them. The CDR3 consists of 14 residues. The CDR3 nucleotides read TGTGCCAGCAGCTTAAGAGGGGATGGAAACACCATATATTTT. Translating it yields CASSLRGDGNTIYF.

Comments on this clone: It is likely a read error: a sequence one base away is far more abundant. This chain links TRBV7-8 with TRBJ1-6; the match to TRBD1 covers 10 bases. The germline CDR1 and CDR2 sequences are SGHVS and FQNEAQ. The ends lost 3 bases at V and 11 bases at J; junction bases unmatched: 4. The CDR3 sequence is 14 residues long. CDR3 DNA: TGTGCCAGCAGCTTGCCGGGACAGGGGCCACCCCTCCACTTT. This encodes CASSLPGQGPPLHF.

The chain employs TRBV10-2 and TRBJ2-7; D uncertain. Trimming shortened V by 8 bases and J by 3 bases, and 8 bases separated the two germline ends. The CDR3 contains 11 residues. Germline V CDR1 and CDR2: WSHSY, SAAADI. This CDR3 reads CASGSSYEQYF. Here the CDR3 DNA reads TGCGCCAGCGGTTCCAGCTACGAGCAGTACTTC.

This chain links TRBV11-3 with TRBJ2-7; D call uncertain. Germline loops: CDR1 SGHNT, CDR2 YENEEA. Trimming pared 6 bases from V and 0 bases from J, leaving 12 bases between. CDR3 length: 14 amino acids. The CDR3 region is CASSARGSSYEQYF. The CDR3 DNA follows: TGTGCCAGCAGTGCTCGCGGTTCCTCCTACGAGCAGTACTTC.

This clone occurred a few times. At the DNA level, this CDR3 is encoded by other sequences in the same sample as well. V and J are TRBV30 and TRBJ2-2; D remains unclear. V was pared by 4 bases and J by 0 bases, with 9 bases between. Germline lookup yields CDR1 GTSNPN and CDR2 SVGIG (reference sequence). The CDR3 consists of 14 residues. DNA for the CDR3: TGTGCCTGGAAGGGTCGCACGAACACCGGGGAGCTGTTTTTT. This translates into CAWKGRTNTGELFF.

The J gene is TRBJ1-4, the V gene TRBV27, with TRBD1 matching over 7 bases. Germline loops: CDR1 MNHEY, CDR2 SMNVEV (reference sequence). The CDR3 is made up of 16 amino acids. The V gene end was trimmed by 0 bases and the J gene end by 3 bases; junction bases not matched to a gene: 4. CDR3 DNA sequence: TGTGCCAGCAGTTTATCGTGGGGGACAGCTAATGAAAAACTGTTTTTT. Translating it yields CASSLSWGTANEKLFF.

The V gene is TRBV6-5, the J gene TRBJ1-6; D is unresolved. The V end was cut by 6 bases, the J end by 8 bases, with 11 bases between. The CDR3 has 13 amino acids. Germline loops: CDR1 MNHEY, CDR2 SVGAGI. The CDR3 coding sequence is TGTGCCAGCAGCCCGGGAAGGGATTCACCCCTCCACTTT. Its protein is CASSPGRDSPLHF.

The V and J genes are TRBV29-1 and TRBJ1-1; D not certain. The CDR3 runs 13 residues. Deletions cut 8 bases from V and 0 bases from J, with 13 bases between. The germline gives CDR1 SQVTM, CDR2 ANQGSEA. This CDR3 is CSFALLLNTEAFF. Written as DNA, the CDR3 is TGCAGCTTTGCGTTGCTCCTGAACACTGAAGCTTTCTTT.